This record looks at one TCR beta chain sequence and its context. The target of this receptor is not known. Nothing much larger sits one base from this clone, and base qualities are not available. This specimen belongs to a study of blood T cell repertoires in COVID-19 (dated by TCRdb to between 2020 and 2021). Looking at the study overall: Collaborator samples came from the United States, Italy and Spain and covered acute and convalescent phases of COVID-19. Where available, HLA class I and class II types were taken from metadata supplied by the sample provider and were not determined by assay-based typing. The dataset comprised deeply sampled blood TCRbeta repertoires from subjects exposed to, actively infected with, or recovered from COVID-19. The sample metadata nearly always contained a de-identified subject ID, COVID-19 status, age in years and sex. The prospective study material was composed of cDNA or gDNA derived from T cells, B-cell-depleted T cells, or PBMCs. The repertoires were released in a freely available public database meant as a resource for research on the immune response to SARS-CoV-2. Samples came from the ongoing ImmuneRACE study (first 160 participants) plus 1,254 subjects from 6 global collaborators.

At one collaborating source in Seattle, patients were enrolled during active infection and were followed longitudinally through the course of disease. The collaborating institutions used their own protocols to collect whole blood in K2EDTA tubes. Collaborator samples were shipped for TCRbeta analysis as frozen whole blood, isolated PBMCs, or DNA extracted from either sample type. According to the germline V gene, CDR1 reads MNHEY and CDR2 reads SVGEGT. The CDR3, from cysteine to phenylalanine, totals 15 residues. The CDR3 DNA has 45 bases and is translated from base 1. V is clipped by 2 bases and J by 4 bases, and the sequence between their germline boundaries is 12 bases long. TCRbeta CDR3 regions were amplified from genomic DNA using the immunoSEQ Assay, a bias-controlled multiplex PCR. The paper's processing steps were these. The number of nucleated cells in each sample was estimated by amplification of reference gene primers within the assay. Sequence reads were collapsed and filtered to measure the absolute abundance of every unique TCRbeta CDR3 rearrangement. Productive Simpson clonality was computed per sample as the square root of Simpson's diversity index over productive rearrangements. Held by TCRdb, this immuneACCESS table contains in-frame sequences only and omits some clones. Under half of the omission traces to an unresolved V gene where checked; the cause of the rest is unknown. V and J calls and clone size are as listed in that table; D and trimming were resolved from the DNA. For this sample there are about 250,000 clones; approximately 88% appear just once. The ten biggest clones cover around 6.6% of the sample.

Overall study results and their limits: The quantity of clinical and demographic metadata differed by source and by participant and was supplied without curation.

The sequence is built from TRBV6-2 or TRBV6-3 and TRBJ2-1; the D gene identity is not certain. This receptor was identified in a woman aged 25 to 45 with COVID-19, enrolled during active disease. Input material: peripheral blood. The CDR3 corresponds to CASSYPTPVYNEQFF. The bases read TGTGCCAGCAGTTACCCCACCCCGGTTTACAATGAGCAGTTCTTC.